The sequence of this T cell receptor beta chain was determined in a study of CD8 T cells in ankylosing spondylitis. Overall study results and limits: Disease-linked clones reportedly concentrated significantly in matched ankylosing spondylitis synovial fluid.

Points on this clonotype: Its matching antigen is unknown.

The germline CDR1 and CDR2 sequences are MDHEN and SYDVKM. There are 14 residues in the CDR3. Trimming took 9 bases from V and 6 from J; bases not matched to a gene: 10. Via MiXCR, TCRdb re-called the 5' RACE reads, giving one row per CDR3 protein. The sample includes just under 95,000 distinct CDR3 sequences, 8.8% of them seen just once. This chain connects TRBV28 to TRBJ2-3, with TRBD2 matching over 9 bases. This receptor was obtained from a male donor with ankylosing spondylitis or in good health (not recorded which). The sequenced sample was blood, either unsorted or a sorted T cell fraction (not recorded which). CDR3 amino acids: CASSRSGGGDTQYF. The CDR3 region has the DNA TGTGCCAGTTCTCGTAGCGGGGGCGGGGATACGCAGTATTTT.